These 12 T cell receptor beta chains originate from one sample sequenced in a study of cytomegalovirus exposure and HLA in healthy donors (dated by TCRdb to the late 2010s). Preparation of the library involved the immunoSEQ multiplex PCR assay. TCRdb took over this immuneACCESS table, retaining in-frame rearrangements with V and J assigned. Such tables are incomplete; in checked studies, under half of the missing clones stem from an unresolved V gene, and the remainder is unexplained. Within this sample are some 60,000 clones, with 96% of them counted one time only. Clones ranked in the top ten supply approximately 0.91% of the sample. Sequencing was carried out using PBMCs. All receptors derive from a man aged 18 to 29 in good health and CMV-seronegative.

The chain combines TRBV28 with TRBJ2-7, with D possibly being TRBD2 (6 bases). The germline V gene encodes CDR1 MDHEN and CDR2 SYDVKM. V lost 6 bases and J 4 bases, leaving 22 bases between the germline ends. This CDR3 spans 16 amino acids. CDR3 protein: CASRPRPGTDIYEQYF. The CDR3 DNA is TGTGCCAGCAGACCCAGGCCCGGGACTGACATATACGAGCAGTACTTC.

CDR3 bases: TGTGCCAGCTCACGGGGGTCAGGGGATGAGCAGTTCTTC. Protein sequence: CASSRGSGDEQFF. The J gene is TRBJ2-1, the V gene TRBV18; TRBD1 might be the D (6 bases). The V end was cut by 4 bases, the J end by 8 bases, with 12 bases between. Germline values: CDR1 KGHSH, CDR2 LQKENI. This CDR3 is built from 13 residues.

The chain couples TRBV11-2 to TRBJ2-1; possible D gene TRBD2, 5 bases. The V gene lost 5 bases and the J gene lost 2 bases, with 13 bases spanning the gap. The CDR3 is made up of 15 amino acids. The V gene's germline CDR1 is SGHAT and CDR2 FQNNGV. The CDR3: CASSPDSSAYNEQFF. In DNA, the CDR3 is TGTGCCAGCAGCCCGGACTCTTCTGCCTACAATGAGCAGTTCTTC. The full variable domain, with the rest looked up from reference TRBV11-2 and TRBJ2-1, is EAGVAQSPRYKIIEKRQSVAFWCNPISGHATLYWYQQILGQGPKLLIQFQNNGVVDDSQLPKDRFSAERLKGVDSTLKIQPAKLEDSAVYLCASSPDSSAYNEQFFGPGTRLTVL.

CDR3 bases: TGTGCCAGCAGTAACAACAGGGGGCCAGACGAGCAGTACTTC. This encodes CASSNNRGPDEQYF. The V call is TRBV2, the J call TRBJ2-7, with 9 bases fitting TRBD1. This CDR3 is built from 14 residues. CDR1 and CDR2 (germline): SNHLY, FYNNEI. With 5 bases clipped from V and 5 bases from J, the junction kept 7 bases outside the gene matches.

The rearrangement uses TRBV10-2 and TRBJ2-1; TRBD2 agrees at 11 bases. This CDR3 is built from 16 residues. Germline-derived CDR1 and CDR2 are WSHSY and SAAADI. After removal of 6 bases from V and 4 bases from J, the junction contained 8 bases not matched to a gene. As DNA, the CDR3 is TGCGCCAGCAGAGCACCGGGACTAGCGGTTTACAATGAGCAGTTCTTC. It encodes CASRAPGLAVYNEQFF.

This rearrangement joins TRBV9 to TRBJ2-7, with D possibly being TRBD1 (6 bases). Per the germline V gene, CDR1 is SGDLS and CDR2 is YYNGEE. This CDR3 spans 14 amino acids. V dropped 3 bases and J dropped 7 bases, with 17 bases sitting between them. CDR3 nucleotides: TGTGCCAGCAGCGCCGGGACACCTTGGGGGGAGCAGTACTTC. Translating gives CASSAGTPWGEQYF.

This clone has a single count. The chain recombines TRBV4-1 with TRBJ1-5; possible D gene TRBD1, 6 bases. The CDR3 runs 17 residues. Trimming stripped 3 bases from V and 2 bases from J, with 17 bases between. Germline-derived CDR1 and CDR2 are MGHRA and YSYEKL. The CDR3 loop is CASSHQTGFEGNQPQHF. Written as DNA, the CDR3 is TGCGCCAGCAGCCACCAAACAGGGTTTGAGGGCAATCAGCCCCAGCATTTT.

The chain employs TRBV20-1 and TRBJ1-1; D is possibly TRBD1 (6 bases). The V gene's germline CDR1 is DFQATT and CDR2 SNEGSKA (reference sequence). The CDR3 totals 10 residues. V lost 2 bases and J 11 bases, leaving 9 bases between the germline ends. The CDR3 nucleotides are TGCAGTGCTAGACCTAGGGGGGCTTTCTTT. Protein: CSARPRGAFF.

The chain joins TRBV6-4 to TRBJ2-1, with 9 bases fitting TRBD1. There are 15 residues in the CDR3. V shed 4 bases, J shed 6 bases, and the junction held 7 bases outside the gene matches. Germline CDR1 is MRHNA and CDR2 is SNTAGT. CDR3 coding DNA: TGTGCCAGCAGTGCGGGACAGGGTCAGCCCAATGAGCAGTTCTTC. Protein sequence: CASSAGQGQPNEQFF.

V usage is TRBV4-3 and J usage is TRBJ1-1; D gene uncertain. The V end lost 1 base, the J end lost 0 bases, and 9 bases lay between the germline ends. CDR1 is LGHNA, CDR2 YSLEER, per germline. This CDR3 is 15 amino acids long. For the CDR3, the DNA is TGCGCCAGCAGCCAAGGAGGACTGATGAACACTGAAGCTTTCTTT. Protein: CASSQGGLMNTEAFF.

J is TRBJ2-5 and V is TRBV30, with a possible D match to TRBD2 (6 bases). The germline V gene has CDR1 GTSNPN and CDR2 SVGIG (reference sequence). The CDR3 loop spans 15 amino acids. The V end was cut by 0 bases, the J end by 11 bases, with 22 bases between. The CDR3 region is CAWSVLAAEVYQQYF. The CDR3 DNA follows: TGTGCCTGGAGTGTTTTAGCGGCCGAAGTGTACCAGCAGTACTTC.

The chain uses TRBV10-3 and TRBJ2-1, with 7 bases aligning to TRBD2. This CDR3 is built from 14 residues. The germline V gene has CDR1 ENHRY and CDR2 SYGVKD. V dropped 8 bases and J dropped 7; count of bases not matched to a gene: 11. The CDR3: CAIWGGGRLNEQFF. In DNA, the CDR3 is TGTGCCATCTGGGGGGGAGGGCGCCTAAATGAGCAGTTCTTC.